This T cell receptor (beta chain) is from a study of monozygotic twins with inflammatory bowel disease. Staff drew a 2.5 ml blood sample from each donor. Investigators pulled total RNA out of whole blood and did not sort T cells. Per TCR library, about 3,300 ng of total RNA was used. TCRdb re-called the 5' RACE reads and catalogs CDR3 proteins one per entry, DNA excluded. This specimen shows about 300,000 distinct CDR3 sequences; the ten leading clones hold 5.5% to 6.5%. This CDR3 is 16 amino acids long. The germline V gene encodes CDR1 SGHTA and CDR2 FQGNSA. V is TRBV7-2 and J is TRBJ2-1; TCRdb names TRBD2, which stays unverified in the absence of DNA. The sample comprised blood. The receptor was derived from a human donor with ulcerative colitis or Crohn's disease, or a healthy co-twin of an affected twin (not recorded which). The CDR3 spells CASSFIAGSSYNEQFF.